Shown below are 5 T cell receptor beta chains from a single sample sequenced in a study of cytomegalovirus exposure and HLA in healthy donors. The data were produced by immunoSEQ multiplex PCR, yet TCRdb's version contains in-frame clones alone and is incomplete. The sample holds approximately 200,000 clones, approximately 80% seen once. Material: PBMCs. These receptors all stem from a woman aged 25 to 45 in good health and CMV-seropositive.

The DNA for the CDR3 is TGTGCCAGCAGCTTAAAGTCTAGCGGGATCTACGAGCAGTACTTC. This translates into CASSLKSSGIYEQYF. The gene calls are TRBV27 and TRBJ2-7, with TRBD2 matching 9 bases. The CDR3 is 15 amino acids. The germline V gene encodes CDR1 MNHEY and CDR2 SMNVEV (reference sequence). V lost 6 bases, J lost 3 bases, and 9 bases stayed unmatched.

V and J are TRBV11-1 and TRBJ2-7; the D gene is possibly TRBD1 (5 bases). The length of the CDR3 is 15 residues. CDR1 and CDR2 (germline): SGHAT, FQDESV (reference sequence). The germline V and J ends were trimmed by 1 base and 2 bases, with 12 bases remaining between them. The CDR3 nucleotides are TGTGCCAGCAGCTTAGAAACAGGCCGTACCTACGAGCAGTACTTC. Its translation is CASSLETGRTYEQYF.

The rearrangement links TRBV5-1 to TRBJ2-7; 7 nucleotides line up with TRBD1. The CDR3 runs to 15 residues. Germline assignment: CDR1 SGHRS and CDR2 YFSETQ. Trimming cost V 3 bases and J 0 bases; bases outside gene matches: 6. CDR3 amino acids: CASSYRDSHSYEQYF. The CDR3 nucleotides read TGCGCCAGCAGCTACCGGGACAGCCACTCCTACGAGCAGTACTTC. Looking up the rest from reference TRBV5-1 and TRBJ2-7 gives the full variable domain: KAGVTQTPRYLIKTRGQQVTLSCSPISGHRSVSWYQQTPGQGLQFLFEYFSETQRNKGNFPGRFSGRQFSNSRSEMNVSTLELGDSALYLCASSYRDSHSYEQYFGPGTRLTVT.

The chain combines TRBV2 with TRBJ2-3, with D possibly matching TRBD2 (6 bases). This CDR3 has 14 residues. V dropped 6 bases and J dropped 0 bases, with 10 bases sitting between them. Germline loops: CDR1 SNHLY, CDR2 FYNNEI. The CDR3 bases are TGTGCCAGCAGAGGCGGGATAAGCACAGATACGCAGTATTTT. This translates into CASRGGISTDTQYF.

The V gene is TRBV7-2, the J gene TRBJ1-1; tentatively, D is TRBD1 (5 bases). Trimming removed 4 bases from V and 3 bases from J, with 15 bases in between. The CDR3 has 15 amino acids. The germline CDR1 and CDR2 sequences are SGHTA and FQGNSA. The CDR3 DNA reads as TGTGCCAGCAGCTCCCATGGGGCCACGGACACTGAAGCTTTCTTT. Protein product: CASSSHGATDTEAFF.